The clone carrying this T cell receptor (beta chain) was detected only a few times. Other DNA sequences in this specimen translate into the identical CDR3. Germline V gene sequence: CDR1 LNHDA, CDR2 SQIVND (reference sequence). The trim removed 1 base at V and 3 bases at J, leaving 3 bases unmatched. The CDR3 sequence is 15 residues long. Single viable CD3+CD4+CD8-CD45RO+ cells were sorted as the memory CD4+ T cells. This sample is drawn from a study of memory CD4+ T cells and cytomegalovirus serostatus. The data were produced by immunoSEQ multiplex PCR, yet TCRdb's version contains in-frame clones alone and is incomplete. Among 25,000 to 30,000 clones, 75% to 85% were seen once, and the ten largest hold 0.68%.

The clonotype was recovered from an adult in good health and CMV-seronegative. Source material: memory CD4+ T cells from blood. The genes are TRBV19 and TRBJ2-7, with 10 bases aligning to TRBD2. CDR3 residues: CASSIASGGLYEQYF. Written as DNA, the CDR3 is TGTGCCAGTAGTATAGCTAGCGGGGGCCTCTACGAGCAGTACTTC. The entire variable domain, with the rest obtained from reference TRBV19 and TRBJ2-7, is as follows: DGGITQSPKYLFRKEGQNVTLSCEQNLNHDAMYWYRQDPGQGLRLIYYSQIVNDFQKGDIAEGYSVSREKKESFPLTVTSAQKNPTAFYLCASSIASGGLYEQYFGPGTRLTVT.